This TCR beta chain was identified in a study of blood T cell repertoires in COVID-19. As for the study in general: In each case, the material was cDNA or gDNA derived from T cells, B-cell-depleted T cells, or PBMCs.

The germline V gene has CDR1 KGHSH and CDR2 LQKENI. The CDR3 loop spans 15 amino acids. Germline trimming cut 3 bases from V and 3 bases from J; bases unmatched to any gene: 4. Measured with immunoSEQ multiplex PCR; TCRdb has only the in-frame clones, and not every one. Seen here are about 210,000 clones, about 90% observed once, and the top ten hold approximately 1.1%. The cohort comprised adults aged about 18 to 89 years residing in some 24 US areas. Assignments of participants to cohorts depended upon their own reported clinical history. Cohort 3 recovered donors had two negative PCRs, clearance, or symptom resolution.

The sample consisted of PBMCs or T cells enriched from blood (not recorded which). The TCR originated in a man younger than 40 who had recovered from COVID-19. The chain joins TRBV18 to TRBJ2-1; the match to TRBD1 covers 8 bases. This chain's CDR3 is CASSPLTGDYNEQFF. DNA of the CDR3: TGTGCCAGCTCACCTTTGACAGGGGACTACAATGAGCAGTTCTTC.